This T cell receptor (beta chain) was profiled in a study of Graves' ophthalmopathy and Graves' hyperthyroidism. The study enrolled ophthalmopathy donors with moderate-to-severe activity, CAS ≥3, NOSPECS ≥4 and duration under 3 months. Clinicians diagnosed using symptoms, serum thyroxine, TRAb, thyroid ultrasound and orbital computed tomography. RNA served as the template for amplifying TCR beta CDR3 regions. RT-PCR with HTBI primers came first, then second-round multiplex PCR. TCRdb redid the calling of the multiplex PCR reads with MiXCR, one entry per CDR3 protein. This table has 500,000 to 800,000 distinct CDR3 sequences, about two fifths appearing once. This clonotype was counted at least ten times. Its antigen remains unknown. Overall study results and limits: Blood repertoires reportedly contained most expanded thyroid clonotypes above 0.001 frequency. In separating ophthalmopathy from stable hyperthyroidism, a 13-signature model achieved 85% to 90% sensitivity and approximately 81% specificity.

The source material was peripheral blood. The receptor was derived from an adult man with Graves' ophthalmopathy.

This chain's CDR3 is CATRAGDRTGNTIYF. DNA for the CDR3: TGTGCCACGAGGGCTGGGGACAGGACTGGAAACACCATATATTTT. This chain uses TRBV10-3 with TRBJ1-3; 8 bases map to TRBD1. Germline CDR1 reads ENHRY; CDR2 reads SYGVKD. CDR3 length: 15 amino acids. V gave up 10 bases and J gave up 2 bases; unmatched junction bases: 10.